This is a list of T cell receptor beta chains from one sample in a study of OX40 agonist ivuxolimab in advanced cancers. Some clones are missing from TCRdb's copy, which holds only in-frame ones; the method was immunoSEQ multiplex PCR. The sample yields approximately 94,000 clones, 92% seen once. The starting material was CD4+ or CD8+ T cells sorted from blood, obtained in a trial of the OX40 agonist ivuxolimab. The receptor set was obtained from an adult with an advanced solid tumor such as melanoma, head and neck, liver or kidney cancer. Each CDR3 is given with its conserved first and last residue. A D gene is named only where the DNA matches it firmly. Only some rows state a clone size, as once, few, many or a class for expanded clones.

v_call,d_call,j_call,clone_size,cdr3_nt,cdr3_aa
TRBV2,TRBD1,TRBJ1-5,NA,TGTGCCAGCAGTACCGGGGACAGGGGGCTCAATCAGCCCCAGCATTTT,CASSTGDRGLNQPQHF
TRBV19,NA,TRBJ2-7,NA,TGTGCCACCCGCCCGGGACCTCGGGACGAGCAGTACTTC,CATRPGPRDEQYF
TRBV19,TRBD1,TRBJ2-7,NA,TGTGCCAGTTACCCTACAGGGGTTTACGAGCAGTACTTC,CASYPTGVYEQYF
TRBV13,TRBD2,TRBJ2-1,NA,TGTGCCAGCAGCGGAGCGGGGCGAAAAGGCAATGAGCAGTTCTTC,CASSGAGRKGNEQFF
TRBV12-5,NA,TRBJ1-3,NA,TGTGCTAGTGAAACAGTGGGAAACACCATATATTTT,CASETVGNTIYF
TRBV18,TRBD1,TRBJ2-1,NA,TGTGCCAGCTCTCGAGGACAGGGATCGGATGAGCAGTTCTTC,CASSRGQGSDEQFF
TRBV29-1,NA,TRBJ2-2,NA,TGCAGCGTTCCGGGTCCGAACACCGGGGAGCTGTTTTTT,CSVPGPNTGELFF
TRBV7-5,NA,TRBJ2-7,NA,TGTGCCAGAGCCCTACAGGGGCCCAGCTCCTACGAGCAGTACTTC,CARALQGPSSYEQYF
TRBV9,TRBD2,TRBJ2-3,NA,TGTGCCAGCAGCGTATGGGCGGGAGGCACAGATACGCAGTATTTT,CASSVWAGGTDTQYF
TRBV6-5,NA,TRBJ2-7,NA,TGTGCCAGCAGGAGGGACGGTCGCTACGAGCAGTACTTC,CASRRDGRYEQYF
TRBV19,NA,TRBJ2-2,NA,TGTGCCAGTGTCCGCGGGGCACGGGGCCCCGGGGAGCTGTTTTTT,CASVRGARGPGELFF
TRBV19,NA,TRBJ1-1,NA,TGTGCCAGTAGTATGACAGGCGGGGGCCACGCTTTCTTT,CASSMTGGGHAFF
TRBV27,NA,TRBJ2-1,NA,TGTGCCAGCAGTTCAACGACCGGGACCAATGAGCAGTTCTTC,CASSSTTGTNEQFF
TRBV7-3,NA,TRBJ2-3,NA,TGTGCCAGCAGCCCCTCCGGGAGCACAGATACGCAGTATTTT,CASSPSGSTDTQYF
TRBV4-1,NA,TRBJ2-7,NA,TGCGCCAGCAGCCAAGTAGCCGAAACCGAGCAGTACTTC,CASSQVAETEQYF
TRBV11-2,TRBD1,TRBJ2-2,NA,TGTGCCAGCAGCGCCGGGACAGTGGTTTCCGGGGAGCTGTTTTTT,CASSAGTVVSGELFF
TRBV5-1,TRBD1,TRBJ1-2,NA,TGCGCCAGCAGCAAGGGAGAGGGGGCGGCGGGCTACACCTTC,CASSKGEGAAGYTF
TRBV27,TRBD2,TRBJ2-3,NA,TGTGCCAGCAGTTTCCTATTAGCGGGGGGGCTCAGAGATACGCAGTATTTT,CASSFLLAGGLRDTQYF
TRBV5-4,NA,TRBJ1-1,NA,TGTGCCAGCAGCTTGGCGTCGGGGTACACTGAAGCTTTCTTT,CASSLASGYTEAFF
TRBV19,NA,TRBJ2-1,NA,TGTGCCAGTAATGAGGTCTTAGGAAAGAATGAGCAGTTCTTC,CASNEVLGKNEQFF
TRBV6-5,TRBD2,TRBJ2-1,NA,TGTGCCAGCAGTTACCGGGGGTCTAGCGGAACGGAGTTCTTC,CASSYRGSSGTEFF
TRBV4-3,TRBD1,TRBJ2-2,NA,TGCGCCAGCAGCCGATCGGGACAGGGGACCGGGGAGCTGTTTTTT,CASSRSGQGTGELFF
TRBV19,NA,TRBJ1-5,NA,TGTGCCAGTAGTATCTCTCAGTACAATCAGCCCCAGCATTTT,CASSISQYNQPQHF
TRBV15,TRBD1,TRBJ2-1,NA,TGTGCCACCAGCAGTTTGGGGACAGTTGACAATGAGCAGTTCTTC,CATSSLGTVDNEQFF
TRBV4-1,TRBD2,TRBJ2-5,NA,TGCGCCAGCAGCCAAGTGGCTAGCGGGAGAGAGACCCAGTACTTC,CASSQVASGRETQYF
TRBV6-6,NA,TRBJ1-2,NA,TGTGCCAGCAGGACCATTGAGGGGGGGCGAGGCTACACCTTC,CASRTIEGGRGYTF
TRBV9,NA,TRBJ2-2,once,TGTGCCAGCAGCGCGACAAGCAGGGGCACCGGGGAGCTGTTTTTT,CASSATSRGTGELFF
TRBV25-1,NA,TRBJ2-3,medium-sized,TGTGCCAGCAGTGAATATGGAAATACGCAGTATTTT,CASSEYGNTQYF
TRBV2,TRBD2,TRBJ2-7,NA,TGTGCCAGCAGGGGGGGTCTAGCGGGAGATCGCGAGCAGTACTTC,CASRGGLAGDREQYF
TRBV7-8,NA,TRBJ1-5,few,TGTGCCAGCAGCCAAGGGGCGGGTGGGAGCAATCAGCCCCAGCATTTT,CASSQGAGGSNQPQHF
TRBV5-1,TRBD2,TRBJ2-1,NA,TGCGCCAGCAGCTATGGGACTAGCGGGGGCAATGAGCAGTTCTTC,CASSYGTSGGNEQFF
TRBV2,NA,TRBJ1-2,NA,TGTGCCAGCAGTGAAACGGGGCCGCGAGGCTACACCTTC,CASSETGPRGYTF
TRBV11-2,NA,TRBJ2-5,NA,TGTGCCAGCAGCCACTATGCAGAATTGGGGGGCTGGGAGACCCAGTACTTC,CASSHYAELGGWETQYF
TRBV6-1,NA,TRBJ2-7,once,TGTGCCAGCAGTGAAGCGCTGACAGGAGCCCACGAGCAGTACTTC,CASSEALTGAHEQYF
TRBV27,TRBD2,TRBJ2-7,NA,TGTGCCAGCAGTCACCGACTAGCGGGAGGGGAATACGAGCAGTACTTC,CASSHRLAGGEYEQYF
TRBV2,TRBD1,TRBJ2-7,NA,TGTGCGATCCGGACAGGGACATACGAGCAGTACTTC,CAIRTGTYEQYF
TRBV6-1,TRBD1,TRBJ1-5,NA,TGTGCCAGCGGATACAGGGGATACAATCAGCCCCAGCATTTT,CASGYRGYNQPQHF
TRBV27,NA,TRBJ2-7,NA,TGTGCCAGCAGGGGGGACACCTGGGCAGGAGAGCAGTACTTC,CASRGDTWAGEQYF
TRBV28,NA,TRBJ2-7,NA,TGTGCCAGCAACTCCGGGACACCGAGCTACGAGCAGTACTTC,CASNSGTPSYEQYF
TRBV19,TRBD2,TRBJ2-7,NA,TGTGCCAGTAGTATAGGGAGCGGCGGGGGGGCCTACGAGCAGTACTTC,CASSIGSGGGAYEQYF
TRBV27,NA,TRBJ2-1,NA,TGTGCCAGCACCGTGGGCGGGGGCCTCCAGTTCTTC,CASTVGGGLQFF
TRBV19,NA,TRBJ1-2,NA,TGTGCGGCGGGGGTCTACGGCTACACCTTC,CAAGVYGYTF
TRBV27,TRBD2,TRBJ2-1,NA,TGTGCCAGCAGTTTGACTAGCGGTTACAATGAGCAGTTCTTC,CASSLTSGYNEQFF
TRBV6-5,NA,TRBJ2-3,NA,TGTGCCAGCAGTTACCTGGGGAATACGCAGTATTTT,CASSYLGNTQYF
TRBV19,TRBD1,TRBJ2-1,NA,TGTGCCAGTAGTATAGGGTCAGGGGGCCCTTCCTACAATGAGCAGTTCTTC,CASSIGSGGPSYNEQFF
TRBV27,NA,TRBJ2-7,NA,TGTGCCAGCAGTTTATCCGGAAACGAGCAGTACTTC,CASSLSGNEQYF
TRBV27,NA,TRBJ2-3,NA,TGTGCCAGCAGTTTCCAGGGATCCACAGATACGCAGTATTTT,CASSFQGSTDTQYF
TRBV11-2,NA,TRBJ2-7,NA,TGTGCCAGCACCTTAGGGAGCATCAGTTCCTACGAGCAGTACTTC,CASTLGSISSYEQYF
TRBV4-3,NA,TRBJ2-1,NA,TGCGCCAGCAGCCACAATCCGTCGCCACATACCGATGAGCAGTTCTTC,CASSHNPSPHTDEQFF
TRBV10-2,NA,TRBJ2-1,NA,TGCGCCAGCACAAAGGGCCATGAGCAGTTCTTC,CASTKGHEQFF
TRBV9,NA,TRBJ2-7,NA,TGTGCCAGCAGCGTAGGGCTGGGCTCCTACGAGCAGTACTTC,CASSVGLGSYEQYF
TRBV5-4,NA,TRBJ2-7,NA,TGTGCCAGCAGCTCCGGGGTTACCCTCCCTTACGAGCAGTACTTC,CASSSGVTLPYEQYF
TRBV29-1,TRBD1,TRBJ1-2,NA,TGCAGCGTTCCCTACAGGGGTGGCTACACCTTC,CSVPYRGGYTF
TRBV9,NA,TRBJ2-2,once,TGTGCCAGCAGCGTAACCGGAATCACCGGGGAGCTGTTTTTT,CASSVTGITGELFF
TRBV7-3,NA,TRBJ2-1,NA,TGTGCCAGCAGCTTAACCATCGGCGCTTCTGAGCAGTTCTTC,CASSLTIGASEQFF